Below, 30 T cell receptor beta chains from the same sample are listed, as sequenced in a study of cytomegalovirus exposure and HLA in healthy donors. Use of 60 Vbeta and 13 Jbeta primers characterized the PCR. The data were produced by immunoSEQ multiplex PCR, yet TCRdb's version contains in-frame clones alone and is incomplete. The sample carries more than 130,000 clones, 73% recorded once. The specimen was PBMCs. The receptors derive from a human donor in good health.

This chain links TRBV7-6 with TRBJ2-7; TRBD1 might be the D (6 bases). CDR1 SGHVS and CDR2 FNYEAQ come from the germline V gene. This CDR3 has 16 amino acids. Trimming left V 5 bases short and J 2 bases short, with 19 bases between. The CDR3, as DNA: TGTGCCAGCAGCCCGGTCAGGGGTCCCCATACCTACGAGCAGTACTTC. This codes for CASSPVRGPHTYEQYF.

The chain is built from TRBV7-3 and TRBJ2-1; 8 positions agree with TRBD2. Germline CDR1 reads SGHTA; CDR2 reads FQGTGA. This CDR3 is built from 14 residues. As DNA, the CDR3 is TGTGCTTCTGCGGCAGCGGGAGATAACAATGAGCAGTTCTTC. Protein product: CASAAAGDNNEQFF.

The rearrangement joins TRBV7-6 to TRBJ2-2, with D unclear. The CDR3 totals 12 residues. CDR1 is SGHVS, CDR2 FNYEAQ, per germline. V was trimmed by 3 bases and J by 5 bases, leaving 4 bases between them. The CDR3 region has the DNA TGTGCCAGCAGCTTTCGTACCGGGGAGCTGTTTTTT. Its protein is CASSFRTGELFF. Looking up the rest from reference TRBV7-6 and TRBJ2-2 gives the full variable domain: GAGVSQSPRYKVTKRGQDVALRCDPISGHVSLYWYRQALGQGPEFLTYFNYEAQQDKSGLPNDRFSAERPEGSISTLTIQRTEQRDSAMYRCASSFRTGELFFGEGSRLTVL.

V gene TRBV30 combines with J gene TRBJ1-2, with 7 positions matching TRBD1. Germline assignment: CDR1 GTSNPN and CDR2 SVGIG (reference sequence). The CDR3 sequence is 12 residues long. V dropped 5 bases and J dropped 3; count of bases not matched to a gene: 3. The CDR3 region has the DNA TGTGCCTGGGAGGGACAGTACTATGGCTACACCTTC. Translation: CAWEGQYYGYTF.

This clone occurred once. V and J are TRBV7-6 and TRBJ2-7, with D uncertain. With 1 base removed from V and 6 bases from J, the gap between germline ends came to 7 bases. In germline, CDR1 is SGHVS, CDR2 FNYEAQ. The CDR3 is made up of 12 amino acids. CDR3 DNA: TGTGCCAGCAGCTTAGGTAGAAGCGAGCAGTACTTC. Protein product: CASSLGRSEQYF.

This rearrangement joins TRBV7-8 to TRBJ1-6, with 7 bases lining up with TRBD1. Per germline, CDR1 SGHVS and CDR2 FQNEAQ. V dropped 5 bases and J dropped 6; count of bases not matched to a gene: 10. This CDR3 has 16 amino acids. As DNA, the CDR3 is TGTGCCAGCAGCCTCCGGGACAGCGGGCGTAATTCACCCCTCCACTTT. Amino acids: CASSLRDSGRNSPLHF.

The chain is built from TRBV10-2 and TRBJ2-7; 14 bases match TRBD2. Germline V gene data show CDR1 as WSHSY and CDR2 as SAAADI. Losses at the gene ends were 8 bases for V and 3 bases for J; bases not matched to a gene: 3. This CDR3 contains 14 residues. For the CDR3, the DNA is TGCGCCAGCCTGGGACTAGCGGGGGACTACGAGCAGTACTTC. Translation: CASLGLAGDYEQYF.

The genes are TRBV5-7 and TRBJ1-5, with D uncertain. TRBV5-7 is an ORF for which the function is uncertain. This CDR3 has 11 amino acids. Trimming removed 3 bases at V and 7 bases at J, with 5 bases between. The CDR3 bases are TGTGCCAGCAGCTGGCTCCAGCCCCAGCATTTT. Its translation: CASSWLQPQHF.

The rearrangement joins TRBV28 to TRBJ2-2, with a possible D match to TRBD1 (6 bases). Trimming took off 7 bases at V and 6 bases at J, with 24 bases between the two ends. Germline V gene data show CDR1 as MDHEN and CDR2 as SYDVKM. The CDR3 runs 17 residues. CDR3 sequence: CASNSAPGHSFSGELFF. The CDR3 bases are TGTGCCAGCAACTCTGCCCCGGGACATTCCTTCTCCGGGGAGCTGTTTTTT.

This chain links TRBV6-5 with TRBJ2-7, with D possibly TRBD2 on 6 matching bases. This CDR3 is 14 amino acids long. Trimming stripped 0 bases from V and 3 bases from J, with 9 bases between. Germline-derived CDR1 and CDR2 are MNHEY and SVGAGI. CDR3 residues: CASSYSGDFYEQYF. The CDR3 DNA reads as TGTGCCAGCAGTTACTCGGGGGACTTCTACGAGCAGTACTTC.

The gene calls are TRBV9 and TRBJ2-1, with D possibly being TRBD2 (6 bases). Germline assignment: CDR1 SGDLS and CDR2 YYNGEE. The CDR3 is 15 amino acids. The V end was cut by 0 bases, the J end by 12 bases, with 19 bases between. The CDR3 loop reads CASSVDGLPRCGQFF. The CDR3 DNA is TGTGCCAGCAGCGTAGATGGACTACCCCGGTGTGGGCAGTTCTTC.

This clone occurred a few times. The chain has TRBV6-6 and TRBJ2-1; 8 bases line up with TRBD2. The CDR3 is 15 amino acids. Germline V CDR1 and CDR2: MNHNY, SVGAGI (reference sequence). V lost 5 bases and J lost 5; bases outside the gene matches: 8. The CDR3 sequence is CASSTPGLGDNEQFF. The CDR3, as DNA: TGTGCCAGCAGTACCCCGGGACTAGGGGACAATGAGCAGTTCTTC.

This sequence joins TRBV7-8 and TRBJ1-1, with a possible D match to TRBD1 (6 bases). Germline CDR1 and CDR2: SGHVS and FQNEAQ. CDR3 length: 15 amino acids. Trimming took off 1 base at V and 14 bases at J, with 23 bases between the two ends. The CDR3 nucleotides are TGTGCCAGCAGCTTAGGTGCGACTTTGTCAGGGGTAGGCTTCTTT. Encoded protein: CASSLGATLSGVGFF.

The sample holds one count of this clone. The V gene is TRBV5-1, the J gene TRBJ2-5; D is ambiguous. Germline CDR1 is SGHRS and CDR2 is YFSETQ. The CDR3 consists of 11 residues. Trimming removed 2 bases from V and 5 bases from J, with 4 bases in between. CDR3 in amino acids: CASSFRETQYF. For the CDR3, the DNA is TGCGCCAGCAGCTTTCGGGAGACCCAGTACTTC.

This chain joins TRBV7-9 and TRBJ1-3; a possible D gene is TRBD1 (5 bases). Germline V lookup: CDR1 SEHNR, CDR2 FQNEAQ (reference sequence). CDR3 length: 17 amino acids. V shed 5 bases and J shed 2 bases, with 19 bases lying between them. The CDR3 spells CASSPGGGRSPGNTIYF. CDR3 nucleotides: TGTGCCAGCAGCCCTGGGGGGGGTCGGTCGCCTGGAAACACCATATATTTT.

CDR3 in amino acids: CASSPTSRTDTQYF. CDR3 DNA sequence: TGTGCCAGCTCACCAACCTCCAGAACAGATACGCAGTATTTT. The gene calls are TRBV18 and TRBJ2-3, with no clear D. The CDR3 covers 14 residues. Per the germline V gene, CDR1 is KGHSH and CDR2 is LQKENI. Trimming cost V 2 bases and J 3 bases, with 9 bases left between them.

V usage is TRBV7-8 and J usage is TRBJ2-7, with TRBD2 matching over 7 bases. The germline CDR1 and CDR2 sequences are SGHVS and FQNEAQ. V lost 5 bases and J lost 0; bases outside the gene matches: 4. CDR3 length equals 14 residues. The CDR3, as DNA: TGTGCCAGCAGCCAAGGGGACTACTCCTACGAGCAGTACTTC. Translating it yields CASSQGDYSYEQYF.

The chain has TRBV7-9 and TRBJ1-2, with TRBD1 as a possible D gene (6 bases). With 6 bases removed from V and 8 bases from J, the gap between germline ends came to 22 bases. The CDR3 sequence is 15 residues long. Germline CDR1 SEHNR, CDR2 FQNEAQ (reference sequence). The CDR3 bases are TGTGCCAGCAGAAAGGGGGGAGGGGGGCTACGCGGCTACACCTTC. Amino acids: CASRKGGGGLRGYTF.

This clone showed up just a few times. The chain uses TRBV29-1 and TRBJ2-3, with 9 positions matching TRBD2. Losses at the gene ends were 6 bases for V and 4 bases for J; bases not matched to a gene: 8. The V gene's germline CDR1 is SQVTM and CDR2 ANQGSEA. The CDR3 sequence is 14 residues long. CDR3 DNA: TGCAGCGTAGGGCGGGGGGGAGTCTCAGATACGCAGTATTTT. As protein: CSVGRGGVSDTQYF.

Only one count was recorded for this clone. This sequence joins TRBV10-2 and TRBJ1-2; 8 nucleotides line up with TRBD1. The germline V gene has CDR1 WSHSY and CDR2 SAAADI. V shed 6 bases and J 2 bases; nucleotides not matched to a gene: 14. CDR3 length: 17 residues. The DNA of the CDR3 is TGCGCCAGCAGAGGGACTGAGACAGGGGAATTAAACTATGGCTACACCTTC. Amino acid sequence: CASRGTETGELNYGYTF.

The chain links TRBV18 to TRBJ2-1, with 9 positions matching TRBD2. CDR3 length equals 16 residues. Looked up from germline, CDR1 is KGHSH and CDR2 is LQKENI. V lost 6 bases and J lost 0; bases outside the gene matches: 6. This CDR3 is CASSSGLASSYNEQFF. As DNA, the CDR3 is TGTGCCAGCTCCTCCGGACTAGCGAGCTCCTACAATGAGCAGTTCTTC.

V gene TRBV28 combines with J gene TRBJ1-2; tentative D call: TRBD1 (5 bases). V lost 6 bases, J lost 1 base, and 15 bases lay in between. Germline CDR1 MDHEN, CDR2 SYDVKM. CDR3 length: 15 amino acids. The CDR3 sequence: CASSTRATHNYGYTF. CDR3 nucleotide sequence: TGTGCCAGCAGCACCAGGGCAACACATAACTATGGCTACACCTTC.

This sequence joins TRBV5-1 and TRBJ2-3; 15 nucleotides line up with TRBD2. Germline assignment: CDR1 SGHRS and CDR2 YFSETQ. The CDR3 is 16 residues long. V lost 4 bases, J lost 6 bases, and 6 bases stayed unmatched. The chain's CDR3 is CASSGGTSGGPDTQYF. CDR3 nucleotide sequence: TGCGCCAGCAGCGGAGGGACTAGCGGGGGGCCTGATACGCAGTATTTT.

CDR3 in DNA: TGTGCCAGCAGTGACAGGACACGGAACACTGAAGCTTTCTTT. This sequence encodes CASSDRTRNTEAFF. V gene TRBV2 combines with J gene TRBJ1-1, with TRBD1 as a possible D gene (5 bases). The CDR3 is 14 residues long. V lost 3 bases to trimming and J lost 1 base, with 9 bases between them. Germline V CDR1 and CDR2: SNHLY, FYNNEI.

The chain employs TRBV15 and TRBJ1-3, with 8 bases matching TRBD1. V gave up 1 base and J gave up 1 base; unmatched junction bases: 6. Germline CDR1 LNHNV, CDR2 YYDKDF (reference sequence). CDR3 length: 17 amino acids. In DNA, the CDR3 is TGTGCCACCAGCAGAGCGGACAGGGAATATTCTGGAAACACCATATATTTT. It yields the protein CATSRADREYSGNTIYF.

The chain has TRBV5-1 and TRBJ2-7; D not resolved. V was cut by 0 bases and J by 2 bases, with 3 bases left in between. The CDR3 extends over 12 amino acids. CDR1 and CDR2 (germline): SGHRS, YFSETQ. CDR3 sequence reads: CASSLGAYEQYF. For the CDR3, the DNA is TGCGCCAGCAGCTTGGGAGCCTACGAGCAGTACTTC.

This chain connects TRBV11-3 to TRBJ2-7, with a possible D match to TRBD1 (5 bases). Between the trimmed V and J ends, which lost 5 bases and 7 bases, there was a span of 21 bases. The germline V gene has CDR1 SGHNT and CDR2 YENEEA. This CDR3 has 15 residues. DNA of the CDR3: TGTGCCAGCAGCCCTGGGGCAGCCAATACGGAGGAGCAGTACTTC. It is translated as CASSPGAANTEEQYF.

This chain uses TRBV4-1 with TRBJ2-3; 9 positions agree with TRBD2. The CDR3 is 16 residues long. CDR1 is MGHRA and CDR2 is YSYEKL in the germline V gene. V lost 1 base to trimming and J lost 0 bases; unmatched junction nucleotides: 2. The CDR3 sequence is CASSQGSGSSTDTQYF. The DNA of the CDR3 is TGCGCCAGCAGCCAAGGTAGCGGGAGTAGCACAGATACGCAGTATTTT.

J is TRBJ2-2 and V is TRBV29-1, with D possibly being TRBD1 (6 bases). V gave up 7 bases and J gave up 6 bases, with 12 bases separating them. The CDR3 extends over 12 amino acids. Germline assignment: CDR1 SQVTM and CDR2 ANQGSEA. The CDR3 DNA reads TGCAGCGCTAGGCGACAGGCCGGGGAGCTGTTTTTT. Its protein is CSARRQAGELFF.

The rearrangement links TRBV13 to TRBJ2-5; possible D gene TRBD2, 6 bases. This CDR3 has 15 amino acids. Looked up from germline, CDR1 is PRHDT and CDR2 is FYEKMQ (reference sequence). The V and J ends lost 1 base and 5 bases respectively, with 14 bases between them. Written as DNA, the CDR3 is TGTGCCAGCAGCTTAGCCACTAGCTCCGGGGAGACCCAGTACTTC. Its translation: CASSLATSSGETQYF.